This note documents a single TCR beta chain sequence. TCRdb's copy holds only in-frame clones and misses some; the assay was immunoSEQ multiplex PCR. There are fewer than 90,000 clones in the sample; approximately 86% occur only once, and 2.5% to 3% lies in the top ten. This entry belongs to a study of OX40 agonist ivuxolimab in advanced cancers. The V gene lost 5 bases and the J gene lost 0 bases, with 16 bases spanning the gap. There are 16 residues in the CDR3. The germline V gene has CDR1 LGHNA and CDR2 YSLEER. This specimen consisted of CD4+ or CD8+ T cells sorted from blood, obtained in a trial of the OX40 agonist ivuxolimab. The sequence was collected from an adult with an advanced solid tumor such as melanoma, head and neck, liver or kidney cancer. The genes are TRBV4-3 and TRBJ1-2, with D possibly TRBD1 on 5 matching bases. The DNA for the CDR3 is TGCGCCAGCAGCTATGTAAAGGGGAGGGCTAACTATGGCTACACCTTC. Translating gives CASSYVKGRANYGYTF.